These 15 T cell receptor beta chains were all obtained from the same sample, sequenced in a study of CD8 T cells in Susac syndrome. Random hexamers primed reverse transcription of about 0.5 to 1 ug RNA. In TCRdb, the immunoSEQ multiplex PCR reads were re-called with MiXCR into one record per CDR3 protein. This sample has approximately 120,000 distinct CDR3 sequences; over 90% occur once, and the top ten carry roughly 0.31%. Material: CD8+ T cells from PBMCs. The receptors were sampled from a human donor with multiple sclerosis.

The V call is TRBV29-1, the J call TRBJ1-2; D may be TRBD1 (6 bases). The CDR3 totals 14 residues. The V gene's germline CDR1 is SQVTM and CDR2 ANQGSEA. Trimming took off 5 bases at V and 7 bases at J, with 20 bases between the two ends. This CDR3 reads CSVFGQGKSSGYTF. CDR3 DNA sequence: TGCAGCGTTTTCGGCCAGGGGAAATCATCTGGCTACACCTTC.

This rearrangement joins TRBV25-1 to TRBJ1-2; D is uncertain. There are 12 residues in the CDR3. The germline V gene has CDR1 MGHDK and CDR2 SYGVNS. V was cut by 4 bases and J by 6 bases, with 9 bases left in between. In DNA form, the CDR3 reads TGTGCCAGCAGTGTTGGACTGAATGGCTACACCTTC. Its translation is CASSVGLNGYTF.

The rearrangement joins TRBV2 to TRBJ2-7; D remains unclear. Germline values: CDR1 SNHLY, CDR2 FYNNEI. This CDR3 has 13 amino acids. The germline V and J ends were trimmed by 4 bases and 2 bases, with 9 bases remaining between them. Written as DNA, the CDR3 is TGTGCCAGCAGTGTTGCAGGTACCTACGAGCAGTACGTC. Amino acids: CASSVAGTYEQYV.

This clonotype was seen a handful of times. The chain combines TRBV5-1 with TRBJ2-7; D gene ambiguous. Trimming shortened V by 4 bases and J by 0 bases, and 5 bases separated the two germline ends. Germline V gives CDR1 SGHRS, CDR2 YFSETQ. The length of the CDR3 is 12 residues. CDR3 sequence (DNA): TGCGCCAGCAGCGGCAGCTCCTACGAGCAGTACTTC. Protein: CASSGSSYEQYF.

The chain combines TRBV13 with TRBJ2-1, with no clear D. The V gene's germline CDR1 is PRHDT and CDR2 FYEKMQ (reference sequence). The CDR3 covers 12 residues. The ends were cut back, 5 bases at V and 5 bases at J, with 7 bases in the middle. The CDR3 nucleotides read TGTGCCAGCAGCCACCGTGACAATGAGCAGTTCTTC. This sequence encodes CASSHRDNEQFF.

In DNA, the CDR3 is TGTGCCAGCATCCCTAGTGGGGGGCCAAGCACAGATACGCAGTATTTT. Translating it yields CASIPSGGPSTDTQYF. The chain has TRBV7-6 and TRBJ2-3, with D perhaps TRBD1 or TRBD2 (6 bases each). CDR3 length: 16 amino acids. CDR1 and CDR2 (germline): SGHVS, FNYEAQ. V shed 7 bases and J shed 0 bases, with 17 bases lying between them.

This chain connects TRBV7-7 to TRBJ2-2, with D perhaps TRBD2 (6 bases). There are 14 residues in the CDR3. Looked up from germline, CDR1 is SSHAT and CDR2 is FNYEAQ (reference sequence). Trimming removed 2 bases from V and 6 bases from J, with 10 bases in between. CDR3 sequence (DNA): TGTGCCAGCAGCTTAAAGAGGGAGGCCGGGGAGCTGTTTTTT. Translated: CASSLKREAGELFF.

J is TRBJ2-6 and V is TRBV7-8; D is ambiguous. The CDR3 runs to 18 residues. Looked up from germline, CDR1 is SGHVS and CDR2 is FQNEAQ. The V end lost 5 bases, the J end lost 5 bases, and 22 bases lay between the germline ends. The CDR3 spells CASSVPNYPQSRANVLTF. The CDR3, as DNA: TGTGCCAGCAGCGTCCCAAATTACCCACAAAGTCGGGCCAACGTCCTGACTTTC.

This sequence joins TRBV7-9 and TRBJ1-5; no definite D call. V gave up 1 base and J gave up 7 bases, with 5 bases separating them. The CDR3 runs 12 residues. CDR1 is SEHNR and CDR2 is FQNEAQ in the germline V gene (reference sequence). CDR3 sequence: CASSLGWQPQHF. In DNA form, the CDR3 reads TGTGCCAGCAGCTTAGGGTGGCAGCCCCAGCATTTT.

CDR3 sequence: CASSDRGGGRTGELFF. The CDR3 DNA reads as TGTGCCAGCAGCGACAGGGGCGGGGGAAGAACCGGGGAGCTGTTTTTT. The chain carries TRBV7-2 and TRBJ2-2, with a weak D call TRBD1 (8 bases). The CDR3 loop spans 16 amino acids. The ends were cut back, 5 bases at V and 5 bases at J, with 18 bases in the middle. From germline, CDR1 is SGHTA and CDR2 FQGNSA.

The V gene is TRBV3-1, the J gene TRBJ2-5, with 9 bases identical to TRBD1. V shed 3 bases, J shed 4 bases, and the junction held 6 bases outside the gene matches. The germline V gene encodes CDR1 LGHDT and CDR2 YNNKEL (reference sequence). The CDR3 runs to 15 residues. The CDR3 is CASSHRDRARETQYF. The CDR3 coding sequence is TGTGCCAGCAGCCATAGGGACAGGGCGAGAGAGACCCAGTACTTC.

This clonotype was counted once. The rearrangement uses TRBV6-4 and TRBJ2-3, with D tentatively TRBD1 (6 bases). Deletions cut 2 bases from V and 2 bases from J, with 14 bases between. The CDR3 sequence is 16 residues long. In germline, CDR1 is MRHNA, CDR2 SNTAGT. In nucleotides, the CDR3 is TGTGCCAGCAGTGACAACGACAGGTTGGACACAGATACGCAGTATTTT. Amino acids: CASSDNDRLDTDTQYF.

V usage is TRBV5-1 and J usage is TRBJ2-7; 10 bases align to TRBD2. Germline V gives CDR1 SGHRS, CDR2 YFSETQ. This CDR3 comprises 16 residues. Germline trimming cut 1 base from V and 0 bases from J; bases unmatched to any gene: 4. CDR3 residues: CASSLFGLADSYEQYV. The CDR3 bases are TGCGCCAGCAGCTTGTTCGGACTAGCGGACTCCTACGAGCAGTACGTC.

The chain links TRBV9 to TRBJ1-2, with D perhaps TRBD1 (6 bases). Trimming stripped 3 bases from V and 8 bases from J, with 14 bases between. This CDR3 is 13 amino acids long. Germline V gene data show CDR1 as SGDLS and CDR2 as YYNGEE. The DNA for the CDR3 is TGTGCCAGCAGCGGGACAGCGTGGGGCGGCTACACCTTC. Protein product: CASSGTAWGGYTF.

The CDR3 region is CASSQVGGNFMNEQFF. In DNA, the CDR3 is TGCGCCAGCAGCCAAGTGGGCGGGAATTTTATGAATGAGCAGTTCTTC. The chain recombines TRBV4-1 with TRBJ2-1; weak D call: TRBD2 (6 bases). Germline-derived CDR1 and CDR2 are MGHRA and YSYEKL. The CDR3 totals 16 residues. V gave up 1 base and J gave up 7 bases, with 17 bases separating them.